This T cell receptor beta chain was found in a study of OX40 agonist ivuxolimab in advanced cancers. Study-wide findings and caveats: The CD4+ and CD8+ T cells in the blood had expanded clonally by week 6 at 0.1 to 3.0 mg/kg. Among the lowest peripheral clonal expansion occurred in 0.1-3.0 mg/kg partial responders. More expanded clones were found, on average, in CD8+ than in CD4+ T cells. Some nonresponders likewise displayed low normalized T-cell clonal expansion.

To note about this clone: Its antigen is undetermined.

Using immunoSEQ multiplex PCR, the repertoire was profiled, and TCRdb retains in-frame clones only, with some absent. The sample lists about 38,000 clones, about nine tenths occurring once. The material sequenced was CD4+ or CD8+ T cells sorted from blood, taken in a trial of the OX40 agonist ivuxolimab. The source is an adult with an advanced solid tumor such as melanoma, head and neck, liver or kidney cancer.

CDR3 nucleotides: TGTGCCAGCAGTTTGACAGGGCATGGCTACACCTTC. It specifies CASSLTGHGYTF. V and J are TRBV27 and TRBJ1-2; 7 nucleotides align to TRBD1. The V segment lost 3 bases and the J segment 6 bases; nucleotides outside the gene matches: 1. This CDR3 has 12 residues. Germline lookup yields CDR1 MNHEY and CDR2 SMNVEV (reference sequence).